The rows below give T cell receptor beta chains drawn from one sample of a study of control samples from healthy donors and cancer patients. Data came from immunoSEQ multiplex PCR; TCRdb stores just in-frame clones and leaves some out. The repertoire consists of some 110,000 clones, with roughly 92% occurring once and the leading ten covering about 2.6%. The specimen sequenced was blood. The receptors stem from a man younger than 45 in good health. The CDR3 runs from the conserved cysteine through the conserved F or W. D genes are given only for firm matches. Size values are once, few and many counts, or a class for expanded clones, and some rows have none.

cdr3_aa cdr3_nt v_call d_call clone_size j_call
CASSQSRGGQDFGELFF TGTGCCAGCAGCCAATCCCGGGGGGGCCAGGATTTCGGGGAGCTGTTTTTT TRBV11-3 TRBD2 - TRBJ2-2
CASSIGWGRGGDNEQFF TGTGCCAGTAGTATCGGTTGGGGTCGGGGAGGGGACAATGAGCAGTTCTTC TRBV19 TRBD2 - TRBJ2-1
CASSLTGGLNTEAFF TGTGCCAGCAGTCTGACAGGGGGTTTGAACACTGAAGCTTTCTTT TRBV6-4 TRBD1 - TRBJ1-1
CASQVGNTEAFF TGTGCCAGTCAGGTGGGGAACACTGAAGCTTTCTTT TRBV12-3/TRBV12-4 - once TRBJ1-1
CASSVGDDSSTDTQYF TGTGCCAGCAGTGTCGGGGATGACTCTAGCACAGATACGCAGTATTTT TRBV2 - - TRBJ2-3
CATSDSQRGDQETQYF TGTGCCACCAGTGATTCCCAACGTGGGGATCAAGAGACCCAGTACTTC TRBV24-1 - once TRBJ2-5
CASSSLAGVSYEQYF TGTGCCAGCAGTTCACTAGCGGGGGTTAGTTACGAGCAGTACTTC TRBV28 TRBD2 - TRBJ2-7
CASSYGEGDGYTF TGTGCCAGCAGTTACGGGGAGGGGGATGGCTACACCTTC TRBV6-5 - - TRBJ1-2
CASSLGGLGSPLHF TGCGCCAGCAGCTTGGGGGGACTGGGTTCACCCCTCCACTTT TRBV5-1 - few TRBJ1-6
CASSSGQYGYTF TGTGCCAGCAGCTCTGGACAGTATGGCTACACCTTC TRBV7-9 - - TRBJ1-2
CASSLGGRGTWETQYF TGTGCCAGCAGCTTAGGGGGCAGGGGGACATGGGAGACCCAGTACTTC TRBV7-8 TRBD1 - TRBJ2-5